This T cell receptor beta chain was obtained from a study of Ad26.COV2.S vaccination and SARS-CoV-2 variants. In the study overall: Intramuscular Ad26.COV2.S at 5x10^10 or 1x10^11 viral particles. General study points: Spike-specific TCR breadth ran higher among vaccine recipients than placebo recipients. Overall T cell responses may have been underestimated by the analyses of TCR breadth and depth.

Comments on this clone: The antigen remains unidentified.

Looked up from germline, CDR1 is SGHTA and CDR2 is FQGNSA. The V and J ends lost 1 base and 0 bases respectively, with 19 bases between them. This CDR3 spans 19 amino acids. Measured with immunoSEQ multiplex PCR; TCRdb has only the in-frame clones, and not every one. Among under 500,000 clones listed, about 92% were seen once. Treatment: roughly 20 received Ad26.COV2.S at low or high dose, single or two shots; several received placebo; per-sample allocation not given. The samples date from day 63 after the first vaccine or placebo injection. The clonotype was recovered from a person between 18 and 59 years old who received the Ad26.COV2.S COVID-19 vaccine or a placebo. The starting material was peripheral blood, obtained in a trial of Ad26.COV2.S vaccine versus placebo. The chain couples TRBV7-2 to TRBJ1-3, with D possibly TRBD1 on 5 matching bases. The CDR3 nucleotides are TGTGCCAGCAGCTTAGAGGGGTACGGCCTTCTGGGCTCTGGAAACACCATATATTTT. The encoded protein is CASSLEGYGLLGSGNTIYF.